Each of the 26 T cell receptor beta chains below was sequenced from the same sample in a study of patients and donors after allogeneic stem cell transplantation. One entry per CDR3 protein results from TCRdb running MiXCR on the RT-PCR reads. The sample consists of hundreds of thousands of distinct CDR3 sequences, more than 15% of them appearing once. Sequencing was carried out using blood, either unsorted or a sorted T cell fraction (not recorded which). Every receptor here comes from a human donor who was either an allogeneic HSCT recipient or a stem cell or donor lymphocyte infusion donor (not recorded which). It is not recorded whose cells these are; they may come from a transplant donor.

This clonotype came up a few times. The chain has TRBV9 and TRBJ1-1; tentative D call: TRBD1 (6 bases). Looked up from germline, CDR1 is SGDLS and CDR2 is YYNGEE. V lost 2 bases to trimming and J lost 6 bases, with 11 bases between them. The length of the CDR3 is 13 residues. CDR3 coding DNA: TGTGCCAGCAGCGTGGACAGTTACGCTGAAGCTTTCTTT. Translating gives CASSVDSYAEAFF.

This clonotype was seen more than once but under ten times. The V gene is TRBV2, the J gene TRBJ1-1, with D perhaps matching TRBD1 (5 bases). CDR1 SNHLY and CDR2 FYNNEI come from the germline V gene. This CDR3 contains 13 residues. Trimming removed 5 bases from V and 5 bases from J, with 12 bases in between. The CDR3 DNA sequence: TGTGCCAGCAGTCGGACAACTAGGACTGAAGCTTTCTTT. Translating it yields CASSRTTRTEAFF.

This clonotype was found a few times. This chain links TRBV10-3 with TRBJ2-2; D not certain. Germline V gene lookup returns CDR1 ENHRY and CDR2 SYGVKD. CDR3 length: 16 residues. The germline V and J ends were trimmed by 4 bases and 6 bases, with 18 bases remaining between them. CDR3 in amino acids: CAISVSVQRGSGELFF. For the CDR3, the DNA is TGTGCCATCAGTGTATCGGTCCAGCGTGGTTCCGGGGAGCTGTTTTTT.

In its sample, this clonotype was seen a few times. The genes are TRBV6-5 and TRBJ1-6; the D gene is possibly TRBD1 (5 bases). V was trimmed by 3 bases and J by 8 bases, leaving 14 bases between them. The CDR3 covers 15 residues. In germline, CDR1 is MNHEY, CDR2 SVGAGI. CDR3 in DNA: TGTGCCAGCAGTTATTTGGGACCGGAAGATTCACCCCTCCACTTT. Encoded protein: CASSYLGPEDSPLHF.

On this clonotype: At one end, the junction sequence differs from germline, possibly due to a read error. The V gene is TRBV7-2, the J gene TRBJ2-5; 13 bases map to TRBD2. This CDR3 has 18 residues. Germline V gene sequence: CDR1 SGHTA, CDR2 FQGNSA. The CDR3 loop is CASSIAFLRTSGRETQYF. CDR3 DNA: TGTGCCAGCAGCATAGCCTTCCTTAGGACTAGCGGGAGAGAGACCCAGTACTTC.

In its sample, this clonotype was seen a few times. The chain has TRBV6-6 and TRBJ2-5, with D hard to call. V lost 0 bases and J 7 bases, leaving 6 bases between the germline ends. CDR1 and CDR2 (germline): MNHNY, SVGAGI (reference sequence). CDR3 length: 12 amino acids. CDR3 protein: CASSYSMGTQYF. The CDR3 DNA sequence: TGTGCCAGCAGTTACTCGATGGGGACCCAGTACTTC.

This rearrangement joins TRBV2 to TRBJ1-6; D is ambiguous. Trimming took off 1 base at V and 9 bases at J, with 16 bases between the two ends. The germline V gene encodes CDR1 SNHLY and CDR2 FYNNEI. The CDR3 loop spans 16 amino acids. The CDR3 loop is CASSEGTDRMGSPLHF. The CDR3 DNA follows: TGTGCCAGCAGTGAAGGAACGGATCGCATGGGTTCACCCCTCCACTTT.

The CDR3 loop reads CAIRTTLNTGELFF. The CDR3 DNA is TGTGCCATCAGGACTACACTAAACACCGGGGAGCTGTTTTTT. V is TRBV10-3 and J is TRBJ2-2, with D possibly TRBD2 on 5 matching bases. Trimming removed 6 bases from V and 2 bases from J, with 10 bases in between. Germline V CDR1 and CDR2: ENHRY, SYGVKD. The CDR3 consists of 14 residues.

J is TRBJ2-3 and V is TRBV11-2; the D gene is possibly TRBD2 (5 bases). Germline values: CDR1 SGHAT, CDR2 FQNNGV. Trimming took off 1 base at V and 0 bases at J, with 20 bases between the two ends. This CDR3 is 19 amino acids long. The CDR3 nucleotides read TGTGCCAGCAGCTTAGTCTTCGGTGGAGGCGGACCTAGCACAGATACGCAGTATTTT. Encoded protein: CASSLVFGGGGPSTDTQYF.

With regard to this clonotype: The junction departs from the called germline gene at one end, perhaps through a read error. This chain joins TRBV11-2 and TRBJ2-3; 9 nucleotides match TRBD2. The germline V gene encodes CDR1 SGHAT and CDR2 FQNNGV. This CDR3 is built from 18 residues. CDR3 nucleotides: TGTGCCACCAGCTTAGGGAACGCGGCGGGGGGGGTTTCAGATACGCAGTATTTT. As protein: CATSLGNAAGGVSDTQYF.

This clonotype was found many times. J is TRBJ2-7 and V is TRBV20-1, with unresolved D. CDR1 is DFQATT and CDR2 is SNEGSKA in the germline V gene (reference sequence). The germline V and J ends were trimmed by 1 base and 0 bases, with 10 bases remaining between them. The CDR3 length is 14 residues. The DNA of the CDR3 is TGCAGTGCTAGAGGGACCGATTACTCCTACGAGCAGTACTTC. It encodes CSARGTDYSYEQYF.

There are many counts of this clonotype. The chain uses TRBV5-1 and TRBJ1-5; D uncertain. Trimming took 0 bases from V and 3 from J, leaving 10 bases between them. This CDR3 has 15 amino acids. The V gene's germline CDR1 is SGHRS and CDR2 YFSETQ. The CDR3 protein is CASSLGSGVNQPQHF. CDR3 coding DNA: TGCGCCAGCAGCTTGGGTTCTGGGGTCAATCAGCCCCAGCATTTT. The full variable domain, rest sourced from reference TRBV5-1 and TRBJ1-5, is KAGVTQTPRYLIKTRGQQVTLSCSPISGHRSVSWYQQTPGQGLQFLFEYFSETQRNKGNFPGRFSGRQFSNSRSEMNVSTLELGDSALYLCASSLGSGVNQPQHFGDGTRLSIL.

This clonotype has at least ten counts. This CDR3 reads CASSDSDGEGIQSYEQYF. DNA for the CDR3: TGTGCCAGCAGTGACTCGGATGGGGAGGGCATCCAGTCCTACGAGCAGTACTTC. V is TRBV6-4 and J is TRBJ2-7, with TRBD2 matching 7 bases. The germline V gene encodes CDR1 MRHNA and CDR2 SNTAGT. This CDR3 is 18 amino acids long. J gave up 1 base and V 0 bases, and 12 bases lay outside the gene matches.

The J gene is TRBJ2-5, the V gene TRBV14; D gene unclear. Germline V gene sequence: CDR1 SGHDN, CDR2 FVKESK. V lost 4 bases and J 3 bases, leaving 12 bases between the germline ends. The CDR3 loop spans 14 amino acids. The DNA for the CDR3 is TGTGCCAGCAGCCGGTCTTTCCGCAAAGAGACCCAGTACTTC. Residues: CASSRSFRKETQYF.

The table lists this clonotype with a few counts. The chain combines TRBV5-5 with TRBJ2-1; D is ambiguous. Germline CDR1 and CDR2: SGHKS and YYEKEE (reference sequence). The CDR3 runs 16 residues. Trimming shortened V by 4 bases and J by 0 bases, and 14 bases separated the two germline ends. The CDR3 loop reads CASSVAYRDSYNEQFF. In nucleotides, the CDR3 is TGTGCCAGCAGCGTTGCATACAGAGACTCCTACAATGAGCAGTTCTTC.

The rearrangement links TRBV6-5 to TRBJ2-2; D could derive from TRBD1 or TRBD2 (5 bases each). The CDR3 contains 17 residues. Germline-derived CDR1 and CDR2 are MNHEY and SVGAGI. The V and J ends lost 2 bases and 9 bases respectively, with 22 bases between them. In DNA, the CDR3 is TGTGCCAGCAGTTACCCTAGCCCTGGACAACCTGAATGGGAGCTGTTTTTT. The encoded protein is CASSYPSPGQPEWELFF.

The gene calls are TRBV2 and TRBJ2-7; D is undetermined. The germline CDR1 and CDR2 sequences are SNHLY and FYNNEI. Trimming left V 5 bases short and J 4 bases short, with 15 bases between. The CDR3 length is 14 residues. CDR3 nucleotides: TGTGCCAGCAGTTACACAAGTGGAGTTTACGAGCAGTACTTC. It codes for CASSYTSGVYEQYF.

The V gene is TRBV2, the J gene TRBJ1-1; TRBD1 aligns across 7 bases. The CDR3 covers 15 residues. V lost 6 bases, J lost 1 base, and 8 bases stayed unmatched. Germline CDR1 SNHLY, CDR2 FYNNEI. CDR3 nucleotide sequence: TGTGCCAGCAGAGCCCCGGGACAGCCGAACACTGAAGCTTTCTTT. It yields the protein CASRAPGQPNTEAFF.

The sample holds a few counts of this clonotype. This rearrangement joins TRBV12-3 or TRBV12-4 to TRBJ2-2; D uncertain. The germline V and J ends were trimmed by 8 bases and 7 bases, with 11 bases remaining between them. The CDR3 is made up of 12 amino acids. CDR3 amino acids: CASAFFYGELFF. In nucleotides, the CDR3 is TGTGCCAGCGCGTTTTTTTACGGGGAGCTGTTTTTT.

CDR3 residues: CASSPDSREQYF. In nucleotides, the CDR3 is TGTGCCAGCAGCCCGGACAGTAGGGAGCAGTACTTC. This sequence joins TRBV5-6 and TRBJ2-7, with a possible D match to TRBD1 (6 bases). Germline lookup yields CDR1 SGHDT and CDR2 YYEEEE. CDR3 length equals 12 residues. V was shortened by 4 bases and J by 7 bases, with 12 bases between the two germline ends.

V is TRBV7-2 and J is TRBJ2-3, with 12 bases identical to TRBD2. Germline V gene lookup returns CDR1 SGHTA and CDR2 FQGNSA. Germline trimming cut 5 bases from V and 6 bases from J; bases unmatched to any gene: 9. The CDR3 sequence is 16 residues long. The CDR3 loop is CASSNLAGGAWDTQYF. The DNA of the CDR3 is TGTGCCAGCAGCAATCTAGCGGGGGGGGCCTGGGATACGCAGTATTTT.

This clonotype occurred a few times. The chain has TRBV7-7 and TRBJ2-3, with 16 bases identical to TRBD2. J lost 1 base, V lost 5 bases, and 3 bases had no gene match. The CDR3 is 17 amino acids. Germline V gene lookup returns CDR1 SSHAT and CDR2 FNYEAQ (reference sequence). The CDR3: CASSVGTSGRGTDTQYF. In DNA form, the CDR3 reads TGTGCCAGCAGCGTCGGGACTAGCGGGAGGGGCACAGATACGCAGTATTTT.

This rearrangement joins TRBV27 to TRBJ1-1; D is perhaps TRBD1 (5 bases). This CDR3 is built from 13 residues. The ends were cut back, 10 bases at V and 3 bases at J, with 15 bases in the middle. CDR1 MNHEY and CDR2 SMNVEV come from the germline V gene (reference sequence). The CDR3 loop is CATRKQAYTEAFF. In DNA, the CDR3 is TGTGCCACCAGGAAACAGGCTTACACTGAAGCTTTCTTT.

V gene TRBV18 combines with J gene TRBJ1-2; D is unresolved. The V end was cut by 4 bases, the J end by 1 base, with 10 bases between. From germline, CDR1 is KGHSH and CDR2 LQKENI. This CDR3 comprises 14 residues. CDR3: CASSRKNSNYGYTF. The CDR3 nucleotides read TGTGCCAGCTCACGAAAGAACAGTAACTATGGCTACACCTTC.

V usage is TRBV24-1 and J usage is TRBJ2-3; D is uncertain. Germline CDR1 and CDR2: KGHDR and SFDVKD. Between the trimmed V and J ends, which lost 0 bases and 3 bases, there was a span of 6 bases. The CDR3 runs to 14 residues. This chain's CDR3 is CATSDLGRTDTQYF. Here the CDR3 DNA reads TGTGCCACCAGTGATTTGGGCCGGACAGATACGCAGTATTTT.

This clonotype has more than one count but fewer than ten. The rearrangement joins TRBV27 to TRBJ1-5, with a possible D match to TRBD1 (6 bases). In germline, CDR1 is MNHEY, CDR2 SMNVEV (reference sequence). The germline V and J ends were trimmed by 5 bases and 9 bases, with 14 bases remaining between them. The CDR3 is 13 amino acids. In nucleotides, the CDR3 is TGTGCCAGCAGTCAACAGGGCGGGGCGCCCCAGCATTTT. Residues: CASSQQGGAPQHF.